The 18 T cell receptor beta chains given below trace back to one sample, sequenced in a study of metastatic and nonmetastatic thyroid tumors. From the PCR reads, TCRdb re-called clones with MiXCR. Of 25,000 to 30,000 clones listed, 16% are singletons. Ahead of thyroid surgery, no patient had received treatment of any kind. Sequencing was performed on blood. All receptors come from a male donor with papillary thyroid cancer or a benign thyroid nodule (not recorded which). Some clones in this sample may be carry-over from other donors' samples.

This clone is medium-sized in the sample. The chain carries TRBV20-1 and TRBJ1-5, with 8 bases lining up with TRBD1. CDR1 and CDR2 (germline): DFQATT, SNEGSKA (reference sequence). V lost 6 bases and J lost 0; bases outside the gene matches: 4. This CDR3 contains 14 residues. CDR3 region: CSASDRDSNQPQHF. Here the CDR3 DNA reads TGCAGTGCCTCGGACAGGGATAGCAATCAGCCCCAGCATTTT.

This clone has a count of ten or more. The chain joins TRBV5-6 to TRBJ2-5, with 9 nucleotides matching TRBD1. Germline CDR1 and CDR2: SGHDT and YYEEEE. The CDR3 extends over 13 amino acids. After removal of 4 bases from V and 5 bases from J, the junction contained 3 bases not matched to a gene. Here the CDR3 reads CASSLGQGETQYF. In DNA, the CDR3 is TGTGCCAGCAGCCTTGGACAGGGGGAGACCCAGTACTTC.

This clone has ten or more counts. Other DNA sequences of this sample code for an identical CDR3. The J gene is TRBJ2-7, the V gene TRBV7-2; 12 bases are a match to TRBD2. This CDR3 spans 15 amino acids. CDR1 and CDR2 from the germline V gene are SGHTA and FQGNSA. V trimming: 1 base; J trimming: 5 bases; junction bases outside the gene matches: 3. CDR3 sequence (DNA): TGTGCCAGCAGCTTAGGACTAGCGGGAGCGAACGAGCAGTACTTC. Protein sequence: CASSLGLAGANEQYF. Based on the CDR3 plus reference TRBV7-2 and TRBJ2-7, the full variable domain is GAGVSQSPSNKVTEKGKDVELRCDPISGHTALYWYRQSLGQGLEFLIYFQGNSAPDKSGLPSDRFSAERTGGSVSTLTIQRTQQEDSAVYLCASSLGLAGANEQYFGPGTRLTVT.

This clone was counted many times. The chain is built from TRBV5-1 and TRBJ2-2, with D perhaps matching TRBD2 (5 bases). Trimming pared 0 bases from V and 6 bases from J, leaving 9 bases between. This CDR3 is built from 14 residues. Germline CDR1 is SGHRS and CDR2 is YFSETQ. The CDR3 sequence: CASSLVVEAGELFF. DNA for the CDR3: TGCGCCAGCAGCTTGGTGGTGGAGGCCGGGGAGCTGTTTTTT.

J is TRBJ1-2 and V is TRBV7-2; the D is unclear. Germline V gives CDR1 SGHTA, CDR2 FQGNSA. Trimming took off 5 bases at V and 3 bases at J, with 16 bases between the two ends. CDR3 length: 15 residues. CDR3 sequence reads: CASSTRVELYYGYTF. CDR3 bases: TGTGCCAGCAGCACGAGGGTAGAACTATACTATGGCTACACCTTC.

This clone has a handful of counts. The CDR3 nucleotides read TGTGCCAGCAGGGAGCTTACTCGGCCCTATGGCTACACCTTC. Its translation is CASRELTRPYGYTF. V gene TRBV2 combines with J gene TRBJ1-2, with D unresolved. The length of the CDR3 is 14 residues. Trimming stripped 6 bases from V and 4 bases from J, with 15 bases between. The germline V gene has CDR1 SNHLY and CDR2 FYNNEI.

This clone was seen a handful of times. The V call is TRBV5-1, the J call TRBJ2-7; D assignment may be TRBD1 or TRBD2 (5 bases each). Trimming cost V 4 bases and J 6 bases, with 17 bases left between them. The CDR3 consists of 14 residues. Germline CDR1 and CDR2: SGHRS and YFSETQ. The CDR3 nucleotides are TGCGCCAGCAGCGGGTGGGGGAGAGGTGCCGAGCAGTACTTC. As protein: CASSGWGRGAEQYF.

This clone is judged large. V usage is TRBV10-3 and J usage is TRBJ2-2, with D possibly being TRBD2 (5 bases). Looked up from germline, CDR1 is ENHRY and CDR2 is SYGVKD. The CDR3 consists of 16 residues. The V gene lost 3 bases and the J gene lost 2 bases, with 13 bases spanning the gap. The CDR3 is CAISDRYRGNTGELFF. The CDR3 coding sequence is TGTGCCATCAGTGATCGCTATCGGGGAAACACCGGGGAGCTGTTTTTT.

This clone was counted at least ten times. The rearrangement links TRBV24-1 to TRBJ2-2, with a weak D call TRBD2 (6 bases). Trimming cost V 4 bases and J 8 bases, with 13 bases left between them. The CDR3 length is 14 residues. Germline assignment: CDR1 KGHDR and CDR2 SFDVKD. CDR3 sequence: CATSEGTGWGELFF. The CDR3 DNA is TGTGCCACCAGTGAGGGGACTGGTTGGGGGGAGCTGTTTTTT.

This chain links TRBV20-1 with TRBJ1-5; D is undetermined. The CDR3 consists of 13 residues. Germline values: CDR1 DFQATT, CDR2 SNEGSKA (reference sequence). The CDR3 here is CSVIPGGNQPQHF. CDR3 DNA sequence: TGCAGCGTAATTCCTGGGGGCAATCAGCCCCAGCATTTT.

By proportion, this clone is medium-sized. The chain carries TRBV28 and TRBJ2-1, with 11 bases fitting TRBD2. The length of the CDR3 is 15 residues. The trim removed 6 bases at V and 6 bases at J, leaving 7 bases unmatched. The germline gives CDR1 MDHEN, CDR2 SYDVKM. CDR3 in DNA: TGTGCCAGCAGCCCGACTAGCGGGACTTTCAATGAGCAGTTCTTC. Its translation: CASSPTSGTFNEQFF. The entire variable domain, with the rest obtained from reference TRBV28 and TRBJ2-1, is as follows: DVKVTQSSRYLVKRTGEKVFLECVQDMDHENMFWYRQDPGLGLRLIYFSYDVKMKEKGDIPEGYSVSREKKERFSLILESASTNQTSMYLCASSPTSGTFNEQFFGPGTRLTVL.

In its sample, this clone was seen once. The V call is TRBV5-1, the J call TRBJ1-3, with D maybe TRBD1 (5 bases). Deletions cut 4 bases from V and 1 base from J, with 21 bases between. The CDR3 contains 18 residues. Germline V gives CDR1 SGHRS, CDR2 YFSETQ. CDR3 loop: CASSPDGGIKGSGNTIYF. CDR3 nucleotides: TGCGCCAGCAGCCCCGACGGGGGAATTAAAGGGTCTGGAAACACCATATATTTT.

At least ten counts were recorded for this clone. The V gene is TRBV10-1, the J gene TRBJ1-2; D is unresolved. This CDR3 is built from 16 residues. The germline V gene encodes CDR1 WNHNN and CDR2 SYGVQD (reference sequence). V was pared by 1 base and J by 0 bases, with 12 bases between. The CDR3 reads CASSELPRQANYGYTF. CDR3 in DNA: TGCGCCAGCAGTGAGTTGCCCCGACAAGCTAACTATGGCTACACCTTC.

The chain recombines TRBV30 with TRBJ2-3, with D tentatively TRBD1 (6 bases). Looked up from germline, CDR1 is GTSNPN and CDR2 is SVGIG (reference sequence). The CDR3 extends over 14 amino acids. Trimming shortened V by 5 bases and J by 2 bases, and 14 bases separated the two germline ends. CDR3 in DNA: TGTGCCTGGGTTAGGGACAACGCCACAGATACGCAGTATTTT. Translating gives CAWVRDNATDTQYF.

This clone has a count of ten or more. V usage is TRBV28 and J usage is TRBJ2-2; a possible D gene is TRBD2 (5 bases). V dropped 10 bases and J dropped 3 bases, with 12 bases sitting between them. The germline gives CDR1 MDHEN, CDR2 SYDVKM. The CDR3 has 13 residues. The CDR3, as DNA: TGTGCCACCTACACTAGTGACACCGGGGAGCTGTTTTTT. Encoded protein: CATYTSDTGELFF.

This clone qualifies as medium-sized. The chain's CDR3 is CASSDRGFWGTSGNTIYF. The CDR3 nucleotides read TGTGCCAGCAGTGATCGGGGGTTCTGGGGAACTTCTGGAAACACCATATATTTT. The V gene is TRBV6-1, the J gene TRBJ1-3; TRBD1 is a possible D gene (5 bases). Germline CDR1 reads MNHNS; CDR2 reads SASEGT. This CDR3 contains 18 residues. Trimming took off 3 bases at V and 1 base at J, with 19 bases between the two ends.

The sample holds many counts of this clone. The rearrangement uses TRBV19 and TRBJ2-2; TRBD1 aligns across 12 bases. Germline CDR1 reads LNHDA; CDR2 reads SQIVND (reference sequence). The trim removed 5 bases at V and 11 bases at J, leaving 3 bases unmatched. The length of the CDR3 is 13 residues. The CDR3: CASSFGTGGELFF. The DNA for the CDR3 is TGTGCCAGTAGTTTCGGGACAGGGGGCGAGCTGTTTTTT. The whole variable domain, filled in from reference TRBV19 and TRBJ2-2, reads DGGITQSPKYLFRKEGQNVTLSCEQNLNHDAMYWYRQDPGQGLRLIYYSQIVNDFQKGDIAEGYSVSREKKESFPLTVTSAQKNPTAFYLCASSFGTGGELFFGEGSRLTVL.

This clone was counted ten times or more. The chain couples TRBV7-2 to TRBJ2-1; 8 bases agree with TRBD2. The CDR3 has 16 residues. The germline V gene encodes CDR1 SGHTA and CDR2 FQGNSA. V trimming: 5 bases; J trimming: 0 bases; junction bases outside the gene matches: 6. The CDR3 sequence is CASSRIAGSSYNEQFF. The DNA of the CDR3 is TGTGCCAGCAGCCGAATAGCGGGAAGCTCCTACAATGAGCAGTTCTTC.